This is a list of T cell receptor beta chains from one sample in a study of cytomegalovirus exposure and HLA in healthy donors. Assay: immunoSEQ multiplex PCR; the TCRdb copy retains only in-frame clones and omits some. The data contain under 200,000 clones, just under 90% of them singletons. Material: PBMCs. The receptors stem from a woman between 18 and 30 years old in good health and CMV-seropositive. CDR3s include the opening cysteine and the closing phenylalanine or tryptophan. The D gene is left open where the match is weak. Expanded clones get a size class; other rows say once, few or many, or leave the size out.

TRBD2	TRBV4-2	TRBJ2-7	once	TGTGCCAGCAGCCAGGCGGTAGCGGGAGGGTCAGACGAGCAGTACTTC	CASSQAVAGGSDEQYF
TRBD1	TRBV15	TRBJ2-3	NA	TGTGCCACCAGCAGAGCCCTCGGGACAGGGACAGATACGCAGTATTTT	CATSRALGTGTDTQYF
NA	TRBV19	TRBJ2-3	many	TGTGCCAGTAGTCCCTCGCAGGGGAGCTTGGAAGATACGCAGTATTTT	CASSPSQGSLEDTQYF
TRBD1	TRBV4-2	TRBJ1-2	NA	TGTGCCAGCAGCCAGAGGACAGGGCTTCCTAACTATGGCTACACCTTC	CASSQRTGLPNYGYTF
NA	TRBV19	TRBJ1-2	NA	TGTGCCAGTAGTATTGGTCGGGGGAACTATGGCTACACCTTC	CASSIGRGNYGYTF
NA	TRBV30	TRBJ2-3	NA	TGTGCCTGGAGTGTTGGTGGGCTCACAGATACGCAGTATTTT	CAWSVGGLTDTQYF
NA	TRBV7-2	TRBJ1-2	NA	TGTGCCAGCAGCTTAATGGCGATGGGCGGCTACACCTTC	CASSLMAMGGYTF
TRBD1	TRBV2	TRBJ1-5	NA	TGTGCCAGCAGCCTATCTAGTCCCGGGACAGGGGAGAGGGGCAATCAGCCCCAGCATTTT	CASSLSSPGTGERGNQPQHF
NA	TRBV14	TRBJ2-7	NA	TGTGCCAGCGGGAGTATTTCCTACGAGCAGTACTTC	CASGSISYEQYF
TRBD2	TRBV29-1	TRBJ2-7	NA	TGCAGCGTTCCTGGGACTAGCGGGACCTACGAGCAGTACTTC	CSVPGTSGTYEQYF
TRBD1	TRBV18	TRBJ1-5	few	TGTGCCAGCTCACCCCTAGGACAGGGGATTTTGCAGCCCCAGCATTTT	CASSPLGQGILQPQHF
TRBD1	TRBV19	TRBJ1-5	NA	TGTGCCAGTAGTCTACAGGGGGATAGCAATCAGCCCCAGCATTTT	CASSLQGDSNQPQHF
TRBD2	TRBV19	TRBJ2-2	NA	TGTGCCAGCGCATCACTAGCGGGAGCTACCGGGGAGCTGTTTTTT	CASASLAGATGELFF
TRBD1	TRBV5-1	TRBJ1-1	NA	TGCGCCAGCAGCGGAGTGGGACAGACCGCTGAAGCTTTCTTT	CASSGVGQTAEAFF
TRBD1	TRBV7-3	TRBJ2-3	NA	TGTGCCAGCAGCCCACCGCCGGGACAGGGGAGAACAGATACGCAGTATTTT	CASSPPPGQGRTDTQYF
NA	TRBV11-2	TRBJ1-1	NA	TGTGCCAGCAGCCCGGGGATGGGAGCTTTCTTT	CASSPGMGAFF
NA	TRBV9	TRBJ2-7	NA	TGTGCCAGCAGCGCGGACTCGTCGTCTGGCGAGCAGTACTTC	CASSADSSSGEQYF
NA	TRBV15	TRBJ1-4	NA	TGTGCCACCAGCAGGAAGCCAGGGGATAATGAAAAACTGTTTTTT	CATSRKPGDNEKLFF
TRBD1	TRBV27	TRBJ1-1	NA	TGTGCCAGCAGTTCGTACTGGACAGGGGGCAACACTGAAGCTTTCTTT	CASSSYWTGGNTEAFF
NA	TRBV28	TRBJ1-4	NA	TGTGCCAGCAGTTTAACGGGGTCTAGTGAAAAACTGTTTTTT	CASSLTGSSEKLFF
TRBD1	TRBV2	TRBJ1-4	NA	TGTGCCTGCGACTCCCCGACAGGGACTGAAAAACTGTTTTTT	CACDSPTGTEKLFF
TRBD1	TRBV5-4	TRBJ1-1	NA	TGTGCCAGCAGCATGTCCTCTTGGACAGGGGGCAGGACTGAAGCTTTCTTT	CASSMSSWTGGRTEAFF
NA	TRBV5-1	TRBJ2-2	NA	TGCGCCAGCAGCTTGGAATTCAGGGGTGCCGGGGAGCTGTTTTTT	CASSLEFRGAGELFF
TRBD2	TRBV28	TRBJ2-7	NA	TGTGCCAGCAGGCCTAGCGGGTACCCCTACGAGCAGTACTTC	CASRPSGYPYEQYF
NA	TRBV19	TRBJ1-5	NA	TGTGCCAGTAGTATTACAGGAGACAATCAGCCCCAGCATTTT	CASSITGDNQPQHF
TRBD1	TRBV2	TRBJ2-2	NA	TGTGCCAGCAGTGTTTGGGGACAGGGAGGTGGCGGGGAGCTGTTTTTT	CASSVWGQGGGGELFF
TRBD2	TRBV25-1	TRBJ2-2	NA	TGTGCCAGCAGTCTGACTAGCTGGAGCGGGGAGCTGTTTTTT	CASSLTSWSGELFF
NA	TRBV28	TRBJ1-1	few	TGTGCCAGCAGTTTATGGCCCAGGGGGAACACTGAAGCTTTCTTT	CASSLWPRGNTEAFF
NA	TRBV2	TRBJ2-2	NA	TGTGCCAGCAGTCCAAGGGGCCTAACGGCCGGGGAGCTGTTTTTT	CASSPRGLTAGELFF
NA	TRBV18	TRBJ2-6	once	TGTGCCAGCTCATCCCGCACGGACAGAGCTAACTCTGGGGCCAACGTCCTGACTTTC	CASSSRTDRANSGANVLTF
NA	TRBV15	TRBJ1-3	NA	TGTGCCACCAGCTCGTACTCTGGAAACACCATATATTTT	CATSSYSGNTIYF
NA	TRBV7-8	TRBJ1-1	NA	TGTGCCAGCAGCTTCGCAGGGGACACTGAAGCTTTCTTT	CASSFAGDTEAFF
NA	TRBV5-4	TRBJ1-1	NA	TGTGCCAGCGGAACCGAGGGAAACATGAACACTGAAGCTTTCTTT	CASGTEGNMNTEAFF
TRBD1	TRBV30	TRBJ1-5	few	TGTGCCTGCTCCCGGGACAGGGGTAATCAGCCCCAGCATTTT	CACSRDRGNQPQHF
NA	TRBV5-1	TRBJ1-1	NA	TGCGCCAGCAGCCAGGGTAGGGGGACTGAAGCTTTCTTT	CASSQGRGTEAFF
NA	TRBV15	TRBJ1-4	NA	TGTGCCACCAGCAGAGACCGGACTGTAGAAAAACTGTTTTTT	CATSRDRTVEKLFF